A selection of T cell receptor beta chains follows, all from one sample in a study of cytomegalovirus exposure and HLA in healthy donors. Profiled with immunoSEQ multiplex PCR; TCRdb holds only in-frame clones, not every one. This sample has about 130,000 clones, with roughly 66% found just once. The material sequenced was PBMCs. These receptors all come from a man in his 60s in good health and CMV-seropositive. Both conserved end residues are part of each CDR3. The order of the fields is CDR3 length, J gene, V gene, D gene, clone size, CDR3 protein, CDR3 DNA. A D gene is named only where the DNA matches it firmly. Clone size is shown for a subset of rows, as once, few, many or a class of expanded clone.

len: 12
j_gene: TRBJ1-1
v_gene: TRBV23-1
d_gene: -
abundance: -
CDR3aa: CASTNMNTEAFF
CDR3nt: TGCGCCAGCACCAACATGAACACTGAAGCTTTCTTT

len: 12
j_gene: TRBJ1-1
v_gene: TRBV6-1
d_gene: -
abundance: few
CDR3aa: CASSEARTRAFF
CDR3nt: TGTGCCAGCAGTGAAGCACGAACTAGGGCTTTCTTT

len: 14
j_gene: TRBJ2-3
v_gene: TRBV5-1
d_gene: TRBD1
abundance: few
CDR3aa: CASSLSQGEDTQYF
CDR3nt: TGCGCCAGCAGCTTAAGTCAGGGGGAAGATACGCAGTATTTT

len: 14
j_gene: TRBJ1-2
v_gene: TRBV19
d_gene: TRBD1
abundance: -
CDR3aa: CASRSTGNFYGYTF
CDR3nt: TGTGCCAGTAGGTCGACAGGGAACTTCTATGGCTACACCTTC

len: 12
j_gene: TRBJ1-6
v_gene: TRBV11-2
d_gene: -
abundance: once
CDR3aa: CASSLDGTPLHF
CDR3nt: TGTGCCAGCAGCTTGGACGGGACACCCCTCCACTTT

len: 17
j_gene: TRBJ2-6
v_gene: TRBV5-1
d_gene: TRBD1
abundance: -
CDR3aa: CASSLQGTVSGANVLTF
CDR3nt: TGCGCCAGCAGCTTACAGGGGACGGTCTCTGGGGCCAACGTCCTGACTTTC

len: 14
j_gene: TRBJ2-1
v_gene: TRBV18
d_gene: TRBD1
abundance: -
CDR3aa: CASSPGDRYNEQFF
CDR3nt: TGTGCCAGCTCACCAGGGGACAGATACAATGAGCAGTTCTTC

len: 17
j_gene: TRBJ1-3
v_gene: TRBV10-3
d_gene: -
abundance: once
CDR3aa: CAISESGGLISGNTIYF
CDR3nt: TGTGCCATCAGTGAGTCGGGAGGTCTGATCTCTGGAAACACCATATATTTT

len: 18
j_gene: TRBJ1-6
v_gene: TRBV9
d_gene: TRBD1
abundance: -
CDR3aa: CASSAPAGGQGVYSPLHF
CDR3nt: TGTGCCAGCAGCGCTCCCGCCGGTGGACAGGGGGTTTATTCACCCCTCCACTTT

len: 15
j_gene: TRBJ1-1
v_gene: TRBV5-1
d_gene: TRBD1
abundance: -
CDR3aa: CASSPRQGGDTEAFF
CDR3nt: TGCGCCAGCAGCCCCCGACAGGGTGGGGACACTGAAGCTTTCTTT

len: 13
j_gene: TRBJ1-2
v_gene: TRBV5-1
d_gene: TRBD1
abundance: -
CDR3aa: CASSLRQGSGYTF
CDR3nt: TGCGCCAGCAGCTTAAGACAGGGGAGTGGCTACACCTTC

len: 16
j_gene: TRBJ2-3
v_gene: TRBV6-1
d_gene: TRBD2
abundance: -
CDR3aa: CASSEGLAGRTDTQYF
CDR3nt: TGTGCCAGCAGTGAAGGCCTAGCGGGTCGCACAGATACGCAGTATTTT

len: 15
j_gene: TRBJ1-1
v_gene: TRBV6-5
d_gene: TRBD1
abundance: few
CDR3aa: CASSRIGTGTGSAFF
CDR3nt: TGTGCCAGCAGCCGGATCGGTACAGGGACAGGCTCAGCTTTCTTT

len: 14
j_gene: TRBJ1-3
v_gene: TRBV6-6
d_gene: -
abundance: -
CDR3aa: CASSSGDSGNTIYF
CDR3nt: TGTGCCAGCAGTTCCGGGGACTCTGGAAACACCATATATTTT

len: 17
j_gene: TRBJ2-5
v_gene: TRBV9
d_gene: TRBD2
abundance: -
CDR3aa: CASSVELAGGDQETQYF
CDR3nt: TGTGCCAGCAGCGTAGAACTAGCGGGGGGGGATCAAGAGACCCAGTACTTC

len: 16
j_gene: TRBJ1-2
v_gene: TRBV7-2
d_gene: TRBD1
abundance: -
CDR3aa: CASSSDAGTGSYGYTF
CDR3nt: TGTGCCAGCAGCTCAGACGCCGGGACAGGGAGCTATGGCTACACCTTC

len: 13
j_gene: TRBJ1-1
v_gene: TRBV7-3
d_gene: -
abundance: few
CDR3aa: CASSASVNTEAFF
CDR3nt: TGTGCCAGCAGCGCATCGGTGAACACTGAAGCTTTCTTT

len: 17
j_gene: TRBJ2-5
v_gene: TRBV5-6
d_gene: TRBD2
abundance: few
CDR3aa: CASSPTLIAGARETQYF
CDR3nt: TGTGCCAGCAGCCCTACCTTGATAGCGGGGGCCCGGGAGACCCAGTACTTC

len: 14
j_gene: TRBJ2-7
v_gene: TRBV18
d_gene: TRBD1
abundance: -
CDR3aa: CASSLGTGGYEQYF
CDR3nt: TGTGCCAGCTCACTCGGGACAGGTGGGTACGAGCAGTACTTC

len: 17
j_gene: TRBJ1-6
v_gene: TRBV23-1
d_gene: -
abundance: once
CDR3aa: CASSQDSTSSHNSPLHF
CDR3nt: TGCGCCAGCAGTCAGGATTCGACATCCTCACATAATTCACCCCTCCACTTT

len: 13
j_gene: TRBJ2-5
v_gene: TRBV29-1
d_gene: TRBD2
abundance: -
CDR3aa: CSVKTSGGETQYF
CDR3nt: TGCAGCGTTAAAACTAGCGGGGGAGAGACCCAGTACTTC

len: 15
j_gene: TRBJ2-7
v_gene: TRBV30
d_gene: -
abundance: once
CDR3aa: CAWSVRTPNSYEQYF
CDR3nt: TGTGCCTGGAGTGTAAGGACACCGAACTCCTACGAGCAGTACTTC

len: 18
j_gene: TRBJ1-3
v_gene: TRBV5-1
d_gene: TRBD1
abundance: -
CDR3aa: CASSLVPGQGLAGNTIYF
CDR3nt: TGCGCCAGCAGCTTGGTCCCGGGACAGGGTCTAGCGGGAAACACCATATATTTT

len: 14
j_gene: TRBJ1-1
v_gene: TRBV6-1
d_gene: -
abundance: few
CDR3aa: CASSEATMNTEAFF
CDR3nt: TGTGCCAGCAGTGAGGCAACCATGAACACTGAAGCTTTCTTT

len: 13
j_gene: TRBJ2-5
v_gene: TRBV25-1
d_gene: -
abundance: -
CDR3aa: CAIPQEPQETQYF
CDR3nt: TGTGCCATCCCACAGGAACCGCAAGAGACCCAGTACTTC

len: 13
j_gene: TRBJ2-7
v_gene: TRBV28
d_gene: TRBD1
abundance: once
CDR3aa: CASSDRDGYEQYF
CDR3nt: TGTGCCAGCAGCGACAGGGACGGCTACGAGCAGTACTTC

len: 15
j_gene: TRBJ2-5
v_gene: TRBV6-1
d_gene: -
abundance: -
CDR3aa: CASRSAGTPKETQYF
CDR3nt: TGTGCCAGCAGAAGCGCCGGAACTCCTAAAGAGACCCAGTACTTC

len: 15
j_gene: TRBJ2-7
v_gene: TRBV4-1
d_gene: TRBD2
abundance: once
CDR3aa: CASSPRGGYKNEQYF
CDR3nt: TGCGCCAGCAGCCCCCGGGGGGGGTATAAAAACGAGCAGTACTTC

len: 12
j_gene: TRBJ1-1
v_gene: TRBV21-1
d_gene: -
abundance: -
CDR3aa: CASSNRTGGAFF
CDR3nt: TGTGCCAGCAGCAACCGGACAGGGGGAGCTTTCTTT

len: 15
j_gene: TRBJ2-3
v_gene: TRBV5-1
d_gene: TRBD2
abundance: -
CDR3aa: CASSFSGGGADTQYF
CDR3nt: TGCGCCAGCAGCTTTAGCGGGGGAGGGGCAGATACGCAGTATTTT

len: 13
j_gene: TRBJ1-2
v_gene: TRBV28
d_gene: -
abundance: -
CDR3aa: CASKQLSNYGYTF
CDR3nt: TGTGCCAGCAAACAGCTATCTAACTATGGCTACACCTTC

len: 15
j_gene: TRBJ2-5
v_gene: TRBV28
d_gene: TRBD1
abundance: -
CDR3aa: CASSLVGGGQETQYF
CDR3nt: TGTGCCAGCAGTTTAGTAGGGGGCGGCCAAGAGACCCAGTACTTC

len: 15
j_gene: TRBJ1-5
v_gene: TRBV28
d_gene: -
abundance: -
CDR3aa: CASSLRSKYNQPQHF
CDR3nt: TGTGCCAGCAGTTTACGGAGTAAGTACAATCAGCCCCAGCATTTT

len: 15
j_gene: TRBJ1-1
v_gene: TRBV11-2
d_gene: TRBD1
abundance: -
CDR3aa: CASSPNIGTVLEAFF
CDR3nt: TGTGCCAGCAGTCCTAATATAGGGACAGTCCTTGAAGCTTTCTTT

len: 15
j_gene: TRBJ1-1
v_gene: TRBV28
d_gene: TRBD1
abundance: -
CDR3aa: CASSLLGTVNTEAFF
CDR3nt: TGTGCCAGCAGTTTACTCGGGACAGTGAACACTGAAGCTTTCTTT

len: 13
j_gene: TRBJ2-2
v_gene: TRBV6-1
d_gene: -
abundance: -
CDR3aa: CASSELGAGELFF
CDR3nt: TGTGCCAGCAGTGAATTAGGGGCCGGGGAGCTGTTTTTT

len: 12
j_gene: TRBJ2-3
v_gene: TRBV5-1
d_gene: -
abundance: -
CDR3aa: CASSLATDTQYF
CDR3nt: TGCGCCAGCAGCTTGGCGACAGATACGCAGTATTTT

len: 12
j_gene: TRBJ2-7
v_gene: TRBV5-4
d_gene: -
abundance: -
CDR3aa: CASGGQAYEQYF
CDR3nt: TGTGCCAGCGGGGGCCAAGCCTACGAGCAGTACTTC

len: 16
j_gene: TRBJ2-3
v_gene: TRBV7-3
d_gene: TRBD2
abundance: -
CDR3aa: CASSLGVAGGTDTQYF
CDR3nt: TGTGCCAGCAGCTTAGGAGTAGCGGGGGGCACAGATACGCAGTATTTT

len: 13
j_gene: TRBJ1-1
v_gene: TRBV11-2
d_gene: -
abundance: few
CDR3aa: CASSWGRGTEAFF
CDR3nt: TGTGCCAGCAGCTGGGGCCGAGGCACTGAAGCTTTCTTT

len: 13
j_gene: TRBJ2-3
v_gene: TRBV5-6
d_gene: -
abundance: -
CDR3aa: CASSFGSSDTQYF
CDR3nt: TGTGCCAGCAGCTTTGGTAGCTCGGATACGCAGTATTTT

len: 14
j_gene: TRBJ1-5
v_gene: TRBV28
d_gene: -
abundance: -
CDR3aa: CASRTPLANQPQHF
CDR3nt: TGTGCCAGCAGGACTCCCCTAGCGAATCAGCCCCAGCATTTT

len: 14
j_gene: TRBJ2-6
v_gene: TRBV7-6
d_gene: -
abundance: once
CDR3aa: CASSFQAGANVLTF
CDR3nt: TGTGCCAGCAGCTTTCAGGCCGGGGCCAACGTCCTGACTTTC

len: 15
j_gene: TRBJ2-7
v_gene: TRBV7-2
d_gene: TRBD1
abundance: few
CDR3aa: CASSLVSTGDNEQYF
CDR3nt: TGTGCCAGCAGCTTAGTTTCGACAGGGGATAACGAGCAGTACTTC

len: 13
j_gene: TRBJ1-1
v_gene: TRBV5-4
d_gene: -
abundance: -
CDR3aa: CASSFSRNTEAFF
CDR3nt: TGTGCCAGCAGCTTCTCTAGGAACACTGAAGCTTTCTTT

len: 16
j_gene: TRBJ1-6
v_gene: TRBV6-6
d_gene: TRBD1
abundance: few
CDR3aa: CASSYTSQGVDSPLHF
CDR3nt: TGTGCCAGCAGTTACACCTCCCAGGGGGTAGATTCACCCCTCCACTTT

len: 16
j_gene: TRBJ2-5
v_gene: TRBV5-4
d_gene: TRBD1
abundance: -
CDR3aa: CASSSGTGGPQETQYF
CDR3nt: TGTGCCAGCAGTTCCGGGACAGGGGGGCCCCAGGAGACCCAGTACTTC

len: 15
j_gene: TRBJ2-3
v_gene: TRBV2
d_gene: TRBD2
abundance: few
CDR3aa: CASSEAGGGTDTQYF
CDR3nt: TGTGCCAGCAGTGAAGCGGGGGGGGGCACAGATACGCAGTATTTT

len: 15
j_gene: TRBJ1-1
v_gene: TRBV5-1
d_gene: TRBD1
abundance: once
CDR3aa: CASSYDGTVDLGAFF
CDR3nt: TGCGCCAGCAGTTACGACGGGACAGTTGATTTGGGGGCTTTCTTT

len: 16
j_gene: TRBJ2-2
v_gene: TRBV7-9
d_gene: -
abundance: -
CDR3aa: CASSGSGTWITGELFF
CDR3nt: TGTGCCAGCAGCGGTTCCGGGACTTGGATCACCGGGGAGCTGTTTTTT

len: 18
j_gene: TRBJ2-3
v_gene: TRBV5-5
d_gene: TRBD2
abundance: -
CDR3aa: CASSSGTSGALLTDTQYF
CDR3nt: TGTGCCAGCAGCTCCGGGACTAGCGGGGCACTACTCACAGATACGCAGTATTTT

len: 15
j_gene: TRBJ1-1
v_gene: TRBV5-1
d_gene: TRBD1
abundance: once
CDR3aa: CASSLVAGGWTEAFF
CDR3nt: TGCGCCAGCAGCTTGGTAGCAGGGGGTTGGACTGAAGCTTTCTTT